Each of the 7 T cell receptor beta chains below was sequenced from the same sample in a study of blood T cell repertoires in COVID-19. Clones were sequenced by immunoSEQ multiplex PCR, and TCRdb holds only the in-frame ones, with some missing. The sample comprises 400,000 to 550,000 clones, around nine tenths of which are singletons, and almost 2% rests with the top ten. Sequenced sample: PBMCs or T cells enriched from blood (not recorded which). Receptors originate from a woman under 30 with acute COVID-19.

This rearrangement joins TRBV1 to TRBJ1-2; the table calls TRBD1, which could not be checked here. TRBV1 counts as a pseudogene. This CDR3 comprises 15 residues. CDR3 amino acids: CTSSQQGTANYGYTF. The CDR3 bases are TGCACCAGCAGCCAACAGGGGACAGCTAACTATGGCTACACCTTC.

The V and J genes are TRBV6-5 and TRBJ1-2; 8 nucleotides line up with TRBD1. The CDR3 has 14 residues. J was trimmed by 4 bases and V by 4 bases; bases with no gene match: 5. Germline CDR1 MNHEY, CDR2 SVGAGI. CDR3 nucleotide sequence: TGTGCCAGCAGTTTCAGGGGGCTCGGCTATGGCTACACCTTC. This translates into CASSFRGLGYGYTF.

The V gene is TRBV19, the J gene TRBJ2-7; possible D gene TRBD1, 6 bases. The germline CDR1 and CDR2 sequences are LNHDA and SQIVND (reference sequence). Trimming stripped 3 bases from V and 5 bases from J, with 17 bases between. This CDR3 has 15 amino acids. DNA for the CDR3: TGTGCCAGTAGTATTAAATCCAGGGGCCTCAACGAGCAGTACTTC. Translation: CASSIKSRGLNEQYF.

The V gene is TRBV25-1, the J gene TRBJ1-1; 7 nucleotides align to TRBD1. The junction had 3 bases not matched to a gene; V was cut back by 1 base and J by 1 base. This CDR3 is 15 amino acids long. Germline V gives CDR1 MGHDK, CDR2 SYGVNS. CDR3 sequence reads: CASSEWGQTNTEAFF. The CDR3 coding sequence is TGTGCCAGCAGTGAATGGGGACAGACGAACACTGAAGCTTTCTTT. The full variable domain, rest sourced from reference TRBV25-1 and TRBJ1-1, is EADIYQTPRYLVIGTGKKITLECSQTMGHDKMYWYQQDPGMELHLIHYSYGVNSTEKGDLSSESTVSRIRTEHFPLTLESARPSHTSQYLCASSEWGQTNTEAFFGQGTRLTVV.

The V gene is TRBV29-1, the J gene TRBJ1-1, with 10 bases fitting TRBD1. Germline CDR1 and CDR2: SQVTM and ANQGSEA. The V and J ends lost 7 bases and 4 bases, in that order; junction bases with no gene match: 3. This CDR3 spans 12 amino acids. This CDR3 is CSARTGGTEAFF. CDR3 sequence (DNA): TGCAGCGCACGGACAGGGGGCACTGAAGCTTTCTTT.

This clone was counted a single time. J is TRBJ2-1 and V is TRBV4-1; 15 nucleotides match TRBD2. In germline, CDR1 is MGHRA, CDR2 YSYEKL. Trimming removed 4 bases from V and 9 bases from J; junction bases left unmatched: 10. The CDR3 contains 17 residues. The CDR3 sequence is CASSPGLAGGWGSEQFF. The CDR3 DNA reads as TGCGCCAGCAGCCCAGGACTAGCGGGAGGGTGGGGTAGTGAGCAGTTCTTC.

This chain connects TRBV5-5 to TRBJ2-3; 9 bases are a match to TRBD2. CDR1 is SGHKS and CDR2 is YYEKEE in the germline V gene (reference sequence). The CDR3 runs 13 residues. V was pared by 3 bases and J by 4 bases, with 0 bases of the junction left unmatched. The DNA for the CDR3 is TGTGCCAGCAGCTGGACTAGCGCAGATACGCAGTATTTT. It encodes CASSWTSADTQYF. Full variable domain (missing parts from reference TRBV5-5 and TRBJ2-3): DAGVTQSPTHLIKTRGQQVTLRCSPISGHKSVSWYQQVLGQGPQFIFQYYEKEERGRGNFPDRFSARQFPNYSSELNVNALLLGDSALYLCASSWTSADTQYFGPGTRLTVL.